This paragraph covers one T cell receptor (beta chain) sequence. This clone was seen more than once but under ten times. Its target antigen remains unknown. The sample holds no much larger clone one base away, and base qualities are not on file. V trim: 8 bases; J trim: 4 bases; unmatched bases: 8. Looking up the germline V gene yields CDR1 LGHNA and CDR2 YNFKEQ. The CDR3 runs 14 residues from the cysteine to the phenylalanine. The sequence is cut down to CDR3 DNA, 42 bases in frame from base 1. Library creation used the immunoSEQ multiplex PCR assay. For the multiplex PCR, a mixture combining 60 forward primers for TCR Vbeta segments and 13 reverse primers for TCR Jbeta segments was used. The CDR3 region of rearranged TCR beta genes was amplified from genomic DNA with a multiplex PCR assay. The Illumina HiSeq System was used to sequence the amplified TCR beta libraries as 87-base-pair reads. As for how the authors treated the data: Across the 500 to 700 repertoires, a later analysis counted 78 million or so unique TCR beta chains, 8.5 million to 12 million of which were shared by at least two donors. A nearest-neighbor algorithm error-corrected the raw reads and collapsed the reads into unique sequences, merging closely related sequences to remove PCR and sequencing errors. Alignment of CDR3 sequences to IMGT reference sequences was used to assign V, D and J gene segments. Each retained sequence needed at least a six-nucleotide match to both a V gene segment and a J gene segment. Rearrangements were called productive when the CDR3 lacked stop codons and stayed in frame with V and J; all others were non-productive. CDR3 was defined according to IMGT convention as the region running from the second conserved V-encoded cysteine to the conserved J-encoded phenylalanine. The earlier analysis of 550 to 650 of the donors excluded any sequence lacking an unambiguous match to a single V gene segment. An earlier analysis of 550 to 650 of the donors classified V segments as functional when productive rearrangements were above 56.7% and as segregating when the standard deviation between donors was above 5%. A statistical classification framework was developed to diagnose cytomegalovirus status using the catalog of TCR beta chain sequences. A later analysis assigned V and J genes by comparing TCR nucleotide sequences with IMGT/GENE-DB human TR gene sequences. In a later analysis, CDR3 sequences and most-parsimonious VDJ recombination scenarios were assigned using the TCRdist pipeline. In a later analysis, each TCR beta chain was defined by its CDR3 amino acid sequence together with its V-gene family, and reads without a unique V-gene family were excluded. A later analysis removed 550 to 650 highly shared, low-generation-probability nucleotide sequences to deal with suspected cross-contamination and a sequencing artifact. In a later analysis, a clonal expansion index for each public chain was calculated from normalized within-repertoire ranks of inferred template counts. Generation probabilities in a later analysis came from a VDJ recombination model fitted to out-of-frame rearrangements, and those results were checked against IGoR. Hypergeometric tests were used in a later analysis to score TCR-TCR, TCR-HLA and TCR-CMV co-occurrence, with a repertoire-size bias correction applied to the TCR pairs. To estimate false discovery rates, a later analysis permuted the HLA or CMV assignments 20 times. In a later analysis, co-occurring TCRs were grouped with DBSCAN, and TCRdist sequence similarity was added when clustering was performed within HLA-allele-positive subsets. Repertoires with fewer than 30,000 or more than 120,000 public chains, plus five repertoires with anomalous nucleotide sharing, were excluded from co-occurrence clustering. TCRdb holds this immuneACCESS table with in-frame rearrangements only. Some clones are missing; in checked studies, unresolved V genes explain under half, and the rest has no known cause. D and trimming were read from the DNA, whereas the V and J calls and clone size are those reported in that table. This sample has some 120,000 clones in its table, and around 70% of those were observed once. Around 1.6% of the sample is held by the ten biggest clonotypes.

The data derive from a study of cytomegalovirus exposure and HLA in healthy donors (dated by TCRdb to 2017 to 2019). Study-level background: An earlier analysis of roughly 570 of the donors reported 276 Gb of sequence data and about 120 million unique TCR beta sequences obtained from roughly 170 million T cells. An early release covering roughly 640 HLA-typed donors comprised 250 to 350 gigabases of sequencing data and tens of millions of unique TCR sequences. Of the roughly 400 genotyped donors, roughly 80% were placed in the genetic ancestry cluster associated with self-reported Caucasian donors. The study aimed to test whether cataloging public T cell receptors could reveal signatures of past pathogen exposure. The study used immunosequencing to profile the T cell repertoires of under 700 subjects and linked those repertoires to cytomegalovirus serostatus. In addition to the first cohort of several hundred subjects, a separate validation cohort of approximately 110 different subjects was used. The study combined high-throughput TCR immunosequencing, statistical association of individual TCRs with disease status, and machine learning to predict cytomegalovirus infection status. In a later analysis, previously published TCR beta repertoires from 666 donors were re-analyzed and high-resolution HLA genotyping was added so that TCR occurrence patterns could be studied. In the later analysis, no new phenotypic data were used to find candidate immune exposures; instead, reliance was placed on TCR beta sequences and their occurrence across donors. In an earlier analysis of a few hundred of the donors, high-throughput TCR beta sequencing was used to judge whether each TCR beta V gene segment behaved as functional or pseudogenic. Donor age, sex, ethnicity and CMV serostatus were compiled alongside the repertoire data. A later genetic analysis took genome-wide SNP genotypes for about 55% of the roughly 700 donors and used that subset as a discovery cohort. Every discovery cohort repertoire had been produced on one sequencing platform. HLA typing covered class I and class II loci at four-digit resolution. Typing coverage differed by locus: A, B, C, DRB1 and DQB1 were typed in roughly 620-640 donors, DQA1 in around 500, DPA1 in around 600, and DPB1 in 400 to 480. Because of strong linkage in the cohort, roughly five DR-DQ haplotypes were treated as single units for association and clustering. Among 300 to 500 genotyped donors of the cohort, an average of approximately 240,000 unique TCR beta nucleotide sequences was sequenced per donor, of which about 18% were non-productive. General conclusions and limits of the study: A further reported finding was that TCR beta sequences accurately predicted the HLA-A and HLA-B alleles for most subjects in the first cohort. It was suggested by the authors that the approach could potentially be generalized to other disease states and immunological phenotypes. Three of the identified cytomegalovirus-associated TCR beta chains were confirmed in vitro to be specific for cytomegalovirus antigens. In this cohort, only TCR beta chains were sequenced, and detectable features were limited by the absence of alpha or paired-chain data. A later genetic analysis associated a missense DCLRE1C variant with V-gene and J-gene trimming of TCR beta chains, and an independent cohort replicated the association. In a later genetic analysis, fewer N-insertions in productive TCRs were reported among donors in an Asian-associated ancestry cluster than the approximately 670-donor mean. Linkage disequilibrium might explain the correlated functional status among segregating V segments, but an unknown experimental factor could not be excluded. Immune exposure information for the cohort was limited to CMV serostatus. Assigning TCR associations to individual alleles was difficult when HLA alleles, especially DR and DQ, strongly co-occurred. Because counts were too low, about 15 rarely observed V segments, including chromosome 9 orphons, were left out of the earlier analysis of roughly 600 of the donors. In an earlier analysis of around 600 of the donors, most TCR beta V segments appeared in productive rearrangements about 90% or about 30% of the time, broadly matching IMGT annotations. The sequencing pipeline was judged likely to have produced a cluster of highly shared sequence variants as a technical artifact. A later analysis found that most CMV-associated TCR beta chains appeared HLA-restricted, with HLA associations seemingly driven largely by CMV exposure. In both the original and validation cohorts, the classifier was reported to diagnose cytomegalovirus status with high specificity and sensitivity. Most TCR sequences were seen in very few donors, while some public TCRs were found in many individuals. In a later analysis, the rate of TCR association differed among HLA loci, with DRB1 alleles having the most associated TCRs and HLA-C alleles having the fewest. At a false discovery rate of 0.05, a later analysis linked 15,000 to 20,000 TCR beta sequences to specific HLA alleles. Several of the top co-occurrence clusters appeared to be linked to parvovirus B19, influenza, CMV and Epstein-Barr virus, according to a later analysis. In the study, 150 to 200 TCR beta chains were listed as associated with cytomegalovirus. In a later analysis, HLA-associated TCR beta chains showed more clonal expansion and lower generation probabilities than non-associated chains that were equally common. Some IMGT-functional V segments, including TRBV6-2 and TRBV6-3, could not be distinguished by the 87-base-pair reads and were therefore excluded. Because HLA typing was unavailable for some donors at each locus, only the typed subset was used in association tests. Sequencing depth was assumed to be roughly uniform across donors in the presence/absence analyses, though that assumption may not hold.

In total, approximately 610 healthy bone marrow donors made up the cohort. Cohort members were all nominally healthy when sampled, although unrecorded immune exposures were likely present. The donor tested CMV seropositive, placing the donor among the 289 seropositive members of the cohort. A peripheral blood sample was provided by each donor, and peripheral blood mononuclear cells were used for TCR beta sequencing. Genomic DNA was extracted from the blood cell samples with the Qiagen DNeasy Blood Extraction Kit. The receptor comes from a man aged 25 to 45 in good health and CMV-seropositive. Sequenced material: PBMCs. The sequence is built from TRBV4-2 and TRBJ2-5, and TRBD2 aligns with 9 junction nucleotides. The CDR3 region reads CASGLAGAGETQYF. Here is the DNA: TGTGCCAGCGGTTTAGCGGGAGCAGGAGAGACCCAGTACTTC.